This is a list of T cell receptor beta chains from one sample in a study of shared clonotypes between healthy human individuals. Repertoires were generated with immunoSEQ multiplex PCR, while TCRdb's copy carries only in-frame clones and drops some. The table shows roughly 1.5 million clones, with approximately 98% occurring only once. The sample taken for sequencing was naive CD4+ T cells sorted from blood. The receptors derive from a man aged 30 to 45 in good health. The CDR3 runs from the conserved cysteine through the conserved F or W. Fields, in order: J gene, CDR3 length, D gene, V gene, CDR3 protein. A D gene is named only where the DNA matches it firmly.

TRBJ2-5,12,NA,TRBV28,CASSSGGETQYF
TRBJ1-1,14,NA,TRBV6-4,CASSEGPFDTEAFF
TRBJ1-1,15,NA,TRBV7-2,CASSSRHGRYTEAFF
TRBJ1-2,15,TRBD1,TRBV7-9,CASSLGPGQGYGYTF
TRBJ2-1,16,TRBD2,TRBV15,CATRKSSGRDYNEQFF
TRBJ2-7,13,NA,TRBV21-1,CASSLTELYEQYF
TRBJ2-7,15,TRBD1,TRBV27,CASSFSGQGAWEQYF
TRBJ2-3,13,NA,TRBV5-8,CASSFLVPNTQYF
TRBJ2-7,16,TRBD2,TRBV15,CATSRGRVAGDYEQYF
TRBJ1-3,15,NA,TRBV6-1,CASSEARIPGNTIYF
TRBJ2-2,15,NA,TRBV5-1,CASSLEGGTSGELFF
TRBJ1-1,15,NA,TRBV10-2,CASSDPPLRENEAFF
TRBJ1-1,12,TRBD1,TRBV2,CASSSGTGGAFF
TRBJ1-3,16,TRBD1,TRBV4-1,CASSPGTAATGNTIYF
TRBJ2-3,16,NA,TRBV5-1,CASSPGAGNSADTQYF
TRBJ1-5,17,NA,TRBV2,CASSTREGGTSNQPQHF
TRBJ2-1,16,TRBD2,TRBV7-9,CASSSPGLAVSREQFF
TRBJ2-4,14,NA,TRBV14,CASSRGGTKNIQYF
TRBJ2-7,16,TRBD1,TRBV5-1,CASSLGFLDRVAEQYF
TRBJ1-5,14,NA,TRBV2,CASSASRDGQPQHF
TRBJ2-7,16,TRBD2,TRBV4-3,CASSQESAGGTYEQYF
TRBJ2-2,14,TRBD1,TRBV19,CASRTGRHTGELFF
TRBJ2-4,14,TRBD1,TRBV5-4,CASSLAGGKNIQYF
TRBJ2-7,15,TRBD2,TRBV9,CASSVTSGRAGEQYF
TRBJ1-2,15,TRBD1,TRBV9,CASSVTGGPNYGYTF
TRBJ2-7,13,NA,TRBV28,CASSWARDYEQYF
TRBJ2-7,15,NA,TRBV6-1,CASSADYRDDHEQYF
TRBJ2-1,15,NA,TRBV7-9,CASSLGGISYNEQFF
TRBJ2-7,13,NA,TRBV5-4,CASSLVGSYEQYF
TRBJ2-5,15,TRBD2,TRBV5-1,CASSKEAGGPETQYF
TRBJ2-2,14,TRBD1,TRBV18,CASTPGTVTGELFF
TRBJ1-3,14,NA,TRBV27,CASRQGLGGNTIYF
TRBJ2-3,13,NA,TRBV5-4,CASSSPGTDTQYF
TRBJ1-3,16,NA,TRBV18,CASSPSGTRSGNTIYF
TRBJ1-5,13,NA,TRBV19,CASSKGENQPQHF
TRBJ2-1,16,TRBD2,TRBV28,CASSIPGLAGASTLFF
TRBJ2-5,15,NA,TRBV7-8,CASSPQTVPQETQYF
TRBJ2-3,13,NA,TRBV29-1,CSAGYILADTQYF
TRBJ2-1,16,TRBD2,TRBV5-6,CASSRLAGALDNEQFF
TRBJ1-2,8,NA,TRBV29-1,CSPGGYTF
TRBJ2-5,15,NA,TRBV28,CASSFSVLERAAQYF
TRBJ2-3,15,NA,TRBV27,CASSLLPASTDTQYF
TRBJ2-5,14,NA,TRBV5-1,CASSTAQIQETQYF
TRBJ2-1,15,NA,TRBV19,CASSPPGRDPDEQFF
TRBJ1-4,13,TRBD1,TRBV19,CATHDRANEKLFF
TRBJ1-2,14,TRBD1,TRBV7-2,CASSPTGGFSGYTF
TRBJ2-3,17,TRBD2,TRBV28,CASSYPGTSGSLDTQYF
TRBJ2-2,14,NA,TRBV18,CASSPGLSMGELFF
TRBJ1-3,15,NA,TRBV6-5,CASRSQPYSGNTIYF
TRBJ2-7,13,TRBD1,TRBV27,CASQRTGGYEQYF
TRBJ2-1,18,TRBD2,TRBV9,CASSAQTKTSGIYNEQFF
TRBJ1-5,14,NA,TRBV28,CASSFVESNQPQHF
TRBJ1-1,12,NA,TRBV29-1,CSGAHRVYEAFF
TRBJ2-7,11,NA,TRBV6-5,CASSYLLEQYF